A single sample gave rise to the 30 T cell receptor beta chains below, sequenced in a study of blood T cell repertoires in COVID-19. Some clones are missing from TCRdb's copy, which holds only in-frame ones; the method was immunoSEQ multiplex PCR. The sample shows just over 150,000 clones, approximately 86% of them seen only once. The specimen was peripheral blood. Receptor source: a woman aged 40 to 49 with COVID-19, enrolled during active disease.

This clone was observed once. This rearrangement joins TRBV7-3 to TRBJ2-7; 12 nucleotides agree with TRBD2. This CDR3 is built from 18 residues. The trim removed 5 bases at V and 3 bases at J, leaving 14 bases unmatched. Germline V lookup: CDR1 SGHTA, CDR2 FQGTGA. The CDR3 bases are TGTGCCAGCAGCCCCATCCCCCCCCTACTAGCGGGGGGCTACGAGCAGTACGTC. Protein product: CASSPIPPLLAGGYEQYV.

This CDR3 is CASSRGAEGTF. As DNA, the CDR3 is TGTGCCAGCAGCCGCGGGGCGGAGGGCACCTTC. The V gene is TRBV3-1 (or the pseudogene TRBV3-2), the J gene TRBJ1-2, with D maybe TRBD1 (5 bases). The ends were cut back, 4 bases at V and 13 bases at J, with 13 bases in the middle. The CDR3 has 11 residues. Germline V gene lookup returns CDR1 LGHDT and CDR2 YNNKEL (reference sequence).

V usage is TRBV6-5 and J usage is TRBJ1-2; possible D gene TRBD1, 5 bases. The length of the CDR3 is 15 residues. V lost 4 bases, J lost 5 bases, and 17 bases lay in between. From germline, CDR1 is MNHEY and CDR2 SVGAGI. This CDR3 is CASSSRAFSWYGYTF. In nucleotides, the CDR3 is TGTGCCAGCAGTTCCAGGGCCTTTAGTTGGTATGGCTACACCTTC.

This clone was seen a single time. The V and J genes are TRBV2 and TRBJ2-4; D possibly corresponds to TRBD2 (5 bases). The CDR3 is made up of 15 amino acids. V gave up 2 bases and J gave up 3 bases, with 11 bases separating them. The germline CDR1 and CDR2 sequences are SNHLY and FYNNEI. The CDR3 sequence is CASSEQAGGKNIQYF. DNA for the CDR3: TGTGCCAGCAGTGAACAAGCCGGAGGCAAAAACATTCAGTACTTC.

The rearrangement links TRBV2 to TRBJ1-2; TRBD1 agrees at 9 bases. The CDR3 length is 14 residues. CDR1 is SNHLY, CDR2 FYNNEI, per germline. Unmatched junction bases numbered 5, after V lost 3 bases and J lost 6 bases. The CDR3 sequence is CASSDGQGSDGYTF. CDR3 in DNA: TGTGCCAGCAGTGATGGACAGGGGTCGGATGGCTACACCTTC.

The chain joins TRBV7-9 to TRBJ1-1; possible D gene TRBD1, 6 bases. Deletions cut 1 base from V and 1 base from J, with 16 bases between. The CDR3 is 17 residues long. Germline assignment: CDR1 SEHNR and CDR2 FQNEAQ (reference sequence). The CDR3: CASSLGQGWRKNTEAFF. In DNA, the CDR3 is TGTGCCAGCAGCTTAGGGCAGGGGTGGAGGAAGAACACTGAAGCTTTCTTT.

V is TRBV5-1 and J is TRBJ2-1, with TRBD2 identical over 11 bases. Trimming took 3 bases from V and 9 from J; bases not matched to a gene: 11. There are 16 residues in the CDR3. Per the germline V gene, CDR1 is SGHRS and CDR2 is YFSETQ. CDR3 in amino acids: CASSWRTSGLTGEQFF. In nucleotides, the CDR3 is TGCGCCAGCAGCTGGAGGACTAGCGGGCTCACAGGTGAGCAGTTCTTC.

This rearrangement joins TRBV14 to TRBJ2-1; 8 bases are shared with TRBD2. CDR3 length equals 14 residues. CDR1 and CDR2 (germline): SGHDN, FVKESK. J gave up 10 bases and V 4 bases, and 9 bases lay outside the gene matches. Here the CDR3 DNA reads TGTGCCAGCAGCCTAGCGGTCGGCGGGAGGGAGCAGTTCTTC. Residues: CASSLAVGGREQFF.

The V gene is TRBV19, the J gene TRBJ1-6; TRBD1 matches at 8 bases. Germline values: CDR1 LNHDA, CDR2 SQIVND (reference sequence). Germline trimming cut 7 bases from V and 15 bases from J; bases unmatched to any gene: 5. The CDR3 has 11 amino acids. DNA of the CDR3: TGTGCCAGTACCTCGGGACAGGACCTCCACTTT. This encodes CASTSGQDLHF.

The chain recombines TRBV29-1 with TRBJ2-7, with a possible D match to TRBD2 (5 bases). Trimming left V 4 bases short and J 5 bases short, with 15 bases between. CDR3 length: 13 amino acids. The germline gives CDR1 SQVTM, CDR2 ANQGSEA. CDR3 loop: CSVVGGSFNEQYF. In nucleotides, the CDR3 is TGCAGCGTTGTGGGTGGGAGTTTCAACGAGCAGTACTTC.

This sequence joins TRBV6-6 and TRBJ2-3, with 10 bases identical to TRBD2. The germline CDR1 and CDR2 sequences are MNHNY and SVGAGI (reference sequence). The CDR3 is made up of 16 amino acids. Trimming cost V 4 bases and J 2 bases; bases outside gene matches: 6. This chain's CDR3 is CASSSPAGGITDTQYF. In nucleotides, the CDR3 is TGTGCCAGCAGTTCACCAGCGGGGGGGATCACAGATACGCAGTATTTT.

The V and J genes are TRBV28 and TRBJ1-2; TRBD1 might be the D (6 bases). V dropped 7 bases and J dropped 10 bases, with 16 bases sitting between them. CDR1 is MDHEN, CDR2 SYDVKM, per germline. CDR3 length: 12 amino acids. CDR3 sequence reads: CASNVVGATYTF. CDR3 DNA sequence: TGTGCCAGCAACGTCGTGGGGGCAACCTACACCTTC.

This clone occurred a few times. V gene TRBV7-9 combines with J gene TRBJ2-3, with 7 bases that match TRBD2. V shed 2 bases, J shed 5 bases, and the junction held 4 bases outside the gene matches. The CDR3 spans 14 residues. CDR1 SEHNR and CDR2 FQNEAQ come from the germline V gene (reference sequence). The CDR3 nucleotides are TGTGCCAGCAGCTTAACGGGAGGAGGAGATACGCAGTATTTT. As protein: CASSLTGGGDTQYF.

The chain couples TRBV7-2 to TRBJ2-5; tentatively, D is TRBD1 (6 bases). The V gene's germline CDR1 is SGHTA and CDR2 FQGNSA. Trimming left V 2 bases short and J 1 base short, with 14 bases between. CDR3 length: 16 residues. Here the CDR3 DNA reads TGTGCCAGCAGCTTAAAGGGACATCTTGTCCAAGAGACCCAGTACTTC. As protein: CASSLKGHLVQETQYF.

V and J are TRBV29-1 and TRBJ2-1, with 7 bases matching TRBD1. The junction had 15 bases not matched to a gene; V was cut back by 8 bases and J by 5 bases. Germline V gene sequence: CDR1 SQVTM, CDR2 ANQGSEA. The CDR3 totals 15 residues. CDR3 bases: TGCAGCTACAGGGGAACGGGACCCTTTAACAATGAGCAGTTCTTC. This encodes CSYRGTGPFNNEQFF.

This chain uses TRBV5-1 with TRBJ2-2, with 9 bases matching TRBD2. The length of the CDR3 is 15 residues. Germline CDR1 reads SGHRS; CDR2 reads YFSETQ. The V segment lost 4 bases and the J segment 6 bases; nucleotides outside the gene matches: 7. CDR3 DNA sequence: TGCGCCAGCAGCCATATAGCGGGAGCACCCGGGGAGCTGTTTTTT. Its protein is CASSHIAGAPGELFF.

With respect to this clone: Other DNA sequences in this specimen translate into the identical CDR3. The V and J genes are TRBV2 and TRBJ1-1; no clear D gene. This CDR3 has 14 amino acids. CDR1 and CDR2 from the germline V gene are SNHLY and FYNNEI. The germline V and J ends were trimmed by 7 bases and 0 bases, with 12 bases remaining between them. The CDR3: CASNLQRMNTEAFF. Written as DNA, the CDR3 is TGTGCCAGCAACCTACAGAGAATGAACACTGAAGCTTTCTTT.

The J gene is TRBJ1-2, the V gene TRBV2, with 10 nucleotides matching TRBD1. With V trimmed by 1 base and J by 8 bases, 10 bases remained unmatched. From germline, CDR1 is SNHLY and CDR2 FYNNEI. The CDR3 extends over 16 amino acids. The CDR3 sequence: CASSEVLRDRGGGYTF. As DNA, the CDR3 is TGTGCCAGCAGTGAAGTTCTTCGGGACAGGGGCGGGGGCTACACCTTC.

The CDR3 nucleotides are TGTGCCAGTAGTACAAACCGGGCGGGAAGTGGAGATACGCAGTATTTT. Its protein is CASSTNRAGSGDTQYF. The chain joins TRBV19 to TRBJ2-3, with a possible D match to TRBD2 (6 bases). The CDR3 totals 16 residues. The V end was cut by 4 bases, the J end by 5 bases, with 19 bases between. The V gene's germline CDR1 is LNHDA and CDR2 SQIVND (reference sequence).

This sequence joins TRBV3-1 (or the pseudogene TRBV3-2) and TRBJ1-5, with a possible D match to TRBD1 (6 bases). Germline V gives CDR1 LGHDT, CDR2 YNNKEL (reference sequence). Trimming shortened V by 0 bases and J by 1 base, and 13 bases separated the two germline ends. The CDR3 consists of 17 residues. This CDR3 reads CASSQDFRQVSNQPQHF. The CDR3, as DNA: TGTGCCAGCAGCCAAGATTTTAGACAGGTCAGCAATCAGCCCCAGCATTTT.

CDR3 in DNA: TGTGCCAGCAGCCAGGGACTAGCGAGTTTTGAGCAGTTCTTC. It encodes CASSQGLASFEQFF. The chain joins TRBV14 to TRBJ2-1; TRBD2 agrees at 10 bases. CDR1 and CDR2 from the germline V gene are SGHDN and FVKESK. V trimming: 3 bases; J trimming: 9 bases; junction bases outside the gene matches: 5. The CDR3 runs 14 residues. Complete variable domain (other parts from reference TRBV14 and TRBJ2-1): EAGVTQFPSHSVIEKGQTVTLRCDPISGHDNLYWYRRVMGKEIKFLLHFVKESKQDESGMPNNRFLAERTGGTYSTLKVQPAELEDSGVYFCASSQGLASFEQFFGPGTRLTVL.

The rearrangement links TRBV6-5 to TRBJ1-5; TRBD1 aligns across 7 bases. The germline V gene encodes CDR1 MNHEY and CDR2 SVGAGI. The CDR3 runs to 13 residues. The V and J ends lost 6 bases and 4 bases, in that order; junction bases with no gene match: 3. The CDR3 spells CASSGTENQPQHF. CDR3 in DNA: TGTGCCAGCAGCGGGACAGAAAATCAGCCCCAGCATTTT.

CDR3 nucleotides: TGTGCCAGCAGTTACGAGGATTCGACGACAGATACGCAGTATTTT. This encodes CASSYEDSTTDTQYF. The V gene is TRBV6-6, the J gene TRBJ2-3, with no clear D. CDR1 and CDR2 from the germline V gene are MNHNY and SVGAGI (reference sequence). Between the trimmed V and J ends, which lost 2 bases and 3 bases, there was a span of 12 bases. The CDR3 runs to 15 residues.

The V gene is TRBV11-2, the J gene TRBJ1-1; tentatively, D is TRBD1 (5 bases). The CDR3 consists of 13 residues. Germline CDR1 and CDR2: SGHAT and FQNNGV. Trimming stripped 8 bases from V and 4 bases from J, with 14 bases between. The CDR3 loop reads CASEPQGGTEAFF. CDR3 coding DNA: TGTGCCAGCGAGCCCCAGGGTGGCACTGAAGCTTTCTTT.

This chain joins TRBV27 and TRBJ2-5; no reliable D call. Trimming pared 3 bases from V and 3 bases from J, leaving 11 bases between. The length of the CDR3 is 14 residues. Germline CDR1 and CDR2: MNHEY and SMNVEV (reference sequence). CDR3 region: CASSFGSQKETQYF. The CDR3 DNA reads TGTGCCAGCAGTTTCGGGTCTCAAAAAGAGACCCAGTACTTC.

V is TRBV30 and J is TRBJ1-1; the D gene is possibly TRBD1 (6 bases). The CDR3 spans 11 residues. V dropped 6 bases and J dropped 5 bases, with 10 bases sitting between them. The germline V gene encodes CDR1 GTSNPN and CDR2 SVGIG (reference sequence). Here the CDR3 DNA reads TGTGCCTGCACAGGGAGAACTGAAGCTTTCTTT. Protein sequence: CACTGRTEAFF.

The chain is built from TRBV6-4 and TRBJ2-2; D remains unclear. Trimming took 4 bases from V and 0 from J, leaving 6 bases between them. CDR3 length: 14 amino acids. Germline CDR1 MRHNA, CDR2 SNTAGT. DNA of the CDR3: TGTGCCAGCAGTGGCGCATCGAACACCGGGGAGCTGTTTTTT. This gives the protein CASSGASNTGELFF.

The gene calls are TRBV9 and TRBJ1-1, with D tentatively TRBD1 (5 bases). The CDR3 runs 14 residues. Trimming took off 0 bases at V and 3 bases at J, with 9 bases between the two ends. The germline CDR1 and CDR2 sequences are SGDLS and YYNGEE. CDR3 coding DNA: TGTGCCAGCAGCGTAGAGTTGGGGCACACTGAAGCTTTCTTT. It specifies CASSVELGHTEAFF.

The CDR3 reads CASSTTSGGEQFF. CDR3 bases: TGCGCCAGCAGCACCACTAGCGGGGGGGAGCAGTTCTTC. The chain uses TRBV5-1 and TRBJ2-1; 12 bases fit TRBD2. This CDR3 is 13 amino acids long. CDR1 and CDR2 from the germline V gene are SGHRS and YFSETQ. V gave up 4 bases and J gave up 10 bases; unmatched junction bases: 3.

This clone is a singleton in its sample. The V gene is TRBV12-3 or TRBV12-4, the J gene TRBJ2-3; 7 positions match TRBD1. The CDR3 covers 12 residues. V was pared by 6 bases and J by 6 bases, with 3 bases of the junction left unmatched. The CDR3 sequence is CASSPTGDTQYF. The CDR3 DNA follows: TGTGCCAGCAGCCCGACAGGGGATACGCAGTATTTT.